This T cell receptor beta chain was obtained from a study of cytomegalovirus exposure and HLA in healthy donors. Study-level findings and limits: Later on, an analysis showed TCR association rates differing by HLA locus, with DRB1 the most and HLA-C the fewest.

Healthy individuals who donated bone marrow served as the donors. The PCR ran on 60 Vbeta and 13 Jbeta primers. Assay: immunoSEQ multiplex PCR; the TCRdb copy retains only in-frame clones and omits some. The table includes roughly 140,000 clones, about three quarters detected once. A word on this clone: Antigen unknown.

CDR3 size: 15 residues. Trimming pared 4 bases from V and 6 bases from J, leaving 15 bases between. CDR1 is SEHNR and CDR2 is FQNEAQ in the germline V gene (reference sequence). The sequence came from a woman in her 30s in good health and CMV-seronegative. The chain has TRBV7-9 and TRBJ1-4; possible D gene TRBD1, 6 bases. Sequenced input: PBMCs. Here the CDR3 reads CASSSTGGGYEKLFF. DNA for the CDR3: TGTGCCAGCAGCTCCACCGGGGGGGGCTATGAAAAACTGTTTTTT.